Sequencing of this TCR beta chain was carried out in a study of spatial heterogeneity in lung cancer (dated by TCRdb to 2018 to 2020). For context, the study as a whole: More beta-chain than alpha-chain transcripts were consistently detected, likely reflecting higher beta-chain transcript abundance. In tumor regions, TCR transcript counts showed a strong correlation with a T cell transcriptional module score derived from matched bulk RNA-seq. In the raw uncorrected reads, each unique combination of TCR and UMI appeared on average more than ten times. TCR alpha and beta repertoires were quantitatively compared across multiple tumor regions, matched nontumor lung and blood in non-small cell lung cancer. Nonsynonymous mutation counts, determined by whole-exome sequencing of tumor tissue, were related to features of the TCR repertoire. Both alpha and beta chains were TCR-sequenced in samples taken at surgery, namely 220 tumor regions, under 80 matched nontumor lung samples and some 53 PBMC samples. Points the paper makes about the study in general: The count of ubiquitous expanded TCRs correlated with the count of ubiquitous nonsynonymous mutations, and the count of regional expanded TCRs correlated with the count of regional nonsynonymous mutations. TCR-seq was estimated to cover only roughly 7% of tumor T cells for alpha chains and 13% to 15% for beta chains. The tumor nonsynonymous mutation count correlated with the number of expanded alpha and beta TCRs within the tumor. Additional single-cell paired TCR alpha and beta sequencing was considered necessary to confirm, at a functional level, the hypothesis that regional TCRs recognize regional mutations.

Libraries were constructed by 5' RACE. For sequencing, a NextSeq 500 was employed. The TCR library protocol attached a unique molecular identifier to each TCR cDNA molecule to allow correction of PCR and sequencing errors. From the authors' description of their analysis: TCR identification, UMI-based error correction and CDR3 extraction were all carried out with Decombinator tools. TCRs above a frequency of 2 per 1,000, corresponding to the top 1% of the tumor frequency distribution, were defined as expanded. Expanded tumor TCRs statistically deemed absent (corrected P<0.05) from at least one tumor region were classed as regional, and all other expanded tumor TCRs were classed as ubiquitous. Rényi diversity was computed with the R vegan package after subsampling each repertoire 100 times to 5,000 TCRs. CDR3 similarity networks were built from amino acid triplet string-kernel similarity, with CDR3s being connected when pairwise similarity was above 0.82. Through fastp at Q25 and MiXCR, TCRdb rebuilt clones from the public reads, retaining in-frame beta chains. Every entry covers one CDR3 protein and lists the most common genes and DNA from its rows. These V and J calls rely on TCRdb rather than the paper's analysis. The sample contains about 16,000 distinct CDR3 sequences, 6.5% to 7% of them found a single time. 15% to 20% of the sample is held by the ten biggest clonotypes.

The meaning of the sample's time point label: sample taken at primary tumor resection. The donors were more than 60 patients from the lung TRACERx cohort who had early-stage, untreated non-small cell lung cancer. Without any cell sorting, TCR sequencing was performed on whole RNA extracted either from tumor and nontumor lung tissue or from cryopreserved PBMC samples. Only patients for whom sufficient RNA was available from at least two tumor regions were selected for TCR sequencing. Before selection, tumor and adjacent nontumor lung specimens were reviewed by a lung pathologist. This clonotype came up many times. The antigen this receptor binds is unknown. No qualities accompany the bases; no much larger clone lies one base away. The clonotype originates from a female donor with early-stage non-small cell lung cancer. The sample here was lung tumor tissue, taken at surgery.

The DNA sequence is as follows: TGTGCCAGCAGTTACTCGGTCGTGGAGACCCAGTACTTC. This codes for CASSYSVVETQYF. The chain is made from TRBV6-5 and TRBJ2-5; no D segment can be confidently identified. The germline V gene encodes CDR1 MNHEY and CDR2 SVGAGI. V loses 0 bases of germline sequence and J loses 5 bases, and the interval between the two ends is 7 bases. Counted from cysteine to phenylalanine, this CDR3 has 13 amino acids. The CDR3 DNA has 39 bases and is translated from base 1.